The 2 T cell receptor beta chains below were found in one sample sequenced in a study of cytomegalovirus exposure and HLA in healthy donors. PCR involved 60 Vbeta and 13 Jbeta primers. Sequencing used immunoSEQ multiplex PCR; TCRdb keeps in-frame clones, though not all of them. The data contain 150,000 to 200,000 clones, around 72% of them singletons. The source material was PBMCs. The receptors here all came from a female donor in good health and CMV-seronegative.

This chain uses TRBV6-6 with TRBJ1-3, with D maybe TRBD1 (5 bases). Germline V gene lookup returns CDR1 MNHNY and CDR2 SVGAGI (reference sequence). The CDR3 has 13 amino acids. V was clipped by 7 bases and J by 0 bases, with 7 bases between them. CDR3 loop: CASMQGSGNTIYF. In DNA form, the CDR3 reads TGTGCCAGCATGCAGGGCTCTGGAAACACCATATATTTT.

The genes are TRBV10-3 and TRBJ1-1; the D gene is possibly TRBD1 (5 bases). Between the trimmed V and J ends, which lost 4 bases and 0 bases, there was a span of 21 bases. The CDR3 covers 18 residues. CDR1 is ENHRY, CDR2 SYGVKD, per germline. For the CDR3, the DNA is TGTGCCATCAGTGCCTCCTTCCTCGGGGGAGAACTGAACACTGAAGCTTTCTTT. It specifies CAISASFLGGELNTEAFF.